This T cell receptor (beta chain) was documented in a study of cytomegalovirus exposure and HLA in healthy donors. Across the study: T cells numbering about 180 million yielded more than 95 million unique TCR beta sequences in an earlier analysis.

In the case of this clone: Its antigen is undetermined.

Study-wide results and caveats: A classifier reportedly called cytomegalovirus status with high sensitivity and specificity. Among TCR beta chains, those listed as cytomegalovirus-associated numbered over 150. As a later analysis showed, several of the most significant clusters appeared to be linked to common viral pathogens.

The PCR contained 60 Vbeta and 13 Jbeta primers. Here immunoSEQ multiplex PCR was the method, and the copy in TCRdb shows in-frame clones only, minus some. This sample has some 150,000 clones, with roughly 80% found just once. Germline values: CDR1 SGHDT, CDR2 YYEEEE. V shed 5 bases, J shed 5 bases, and the junction held 8 bases outside the gene matches. The CDR3 runs to 15 residues. The receptor's source is a woman in her thirties in good health and CMV-seronegative. Sequenced sample: PBMCs. V is TRBV5-6 and J is TRBJ1-1, with 11 bases that match TRBD1. CDR3 sequence reads: CASRVTGQGATEAFF. CDR3 nucleotides: TGTGCCAGCAGAGTGACCGGACAGGGGGCAACTGAAGCTTTCTTT. Using reference TRBV5-6 and TRBJ1-1 for the parts outside the CDR3, the full variable domain is DAGVTQSPTHLIKTRGQQVTLRCSPKSGHDTVSWYQQALGQGPQFIFQYYEEEERQRGNFPDRFSGHQFPNYSSELNVNALLLGDSALYLCASRVTGQGATEAFFGQGTRLTVV.